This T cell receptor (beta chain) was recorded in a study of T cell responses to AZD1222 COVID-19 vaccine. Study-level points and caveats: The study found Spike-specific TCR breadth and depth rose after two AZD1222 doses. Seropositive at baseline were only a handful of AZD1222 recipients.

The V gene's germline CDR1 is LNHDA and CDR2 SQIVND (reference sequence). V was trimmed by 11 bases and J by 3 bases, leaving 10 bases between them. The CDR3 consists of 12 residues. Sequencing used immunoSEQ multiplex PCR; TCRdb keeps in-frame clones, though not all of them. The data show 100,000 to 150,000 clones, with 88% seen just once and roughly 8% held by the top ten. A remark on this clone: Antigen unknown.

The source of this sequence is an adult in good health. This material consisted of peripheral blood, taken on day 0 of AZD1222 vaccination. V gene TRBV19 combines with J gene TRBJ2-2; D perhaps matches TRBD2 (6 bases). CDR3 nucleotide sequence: TGTGCCTCCCGGGGGTACACCGGGGAGCTGTTTTTT. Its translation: CASRGYTGELFF.